This TCR beta chain was captured in a study of blood T cell repertoires in COVID-19. The overall study: Material from acute and convalescent COVID-19 was sourced from the United States, Italy and Spain.

The CDR3 spans 14 residues. Germline V CDR1 and CDR2: SGHKS, YYEKEE (reference sequence). Trimming removed 4 bases at V and 0 bases at J, with 7 bases between. Clones were read by immunoSEQ multiplex PCR, and TCRdb kept only the in-frame ones, dropping some. The sample yields around 75,000 clones, 84% seen once. This TCR was recovered from a man aged 45-65 years with COVID-19, enrolled during active disease. The chain is built from TRBV5-5 and TRBJ2-2, with D unresolved. The sequencing input was peripheral blood. The CDR3 reads CASSASPNTGELFF. Here the CDR3 DNA reads TGTGCCAGCAGCGCGAGCCCGAACACCGGGGAGCTGTTTTTT.